These 13 T cell receptor beta chains came from one sample sequenced in a study of vaccination and CD4 T cells after COVID-19. Cultured CD4+ T cell DNA underwent sequencing with the Oncomine TCR Beta short-read assay. TCRdb itself ran the PCR reads through MiXCR, one entry per CDR3 protein. There are roughly 9,900 distinct CDR3 sequences in the sample; 51% occur only once, and 30% to 40% lies in the top ten. These receptors' targets are unknown. Treatment denoted: roughly 10-day PBMC culture with coronavirus spike peptide pools or control peptides (ViraFEST assay). The source material was CD4+ T cells from blood, cultured in vitro. These receptors came from a human donor who had recovered from COVID-19.

This clonotype was picked up a small number of times. The V and J genes are TRBV6-2 or TRBV6-3 and TRBJ1-2, with 7 nucleotides matching TRBD1. In germline, CDR1 is MNHEY, CDR2 SVGEGT. The CDR3 contains 15 residues. J was trimmed by 0 bases and V by 2 bases; bases with no gene match: 3. The CDR3 spells CASSYPGTANYGYTF. The CDR3 coding sequence is TGTGCCAGCAGTTACCCGGGGACAGCTAACTATGGCTACACCTTC.

The chain employs TRBV7-6 and TRBJ1-5, with a weak D call TRBD1 (5 bases). The germline CDR1 and CDR2 sequences are SGHVS and FNYEAQ. V was clipped by 1 base and J by 5 bases, with 6 bases between them. The CDR3 runs to 13 residues. CDR3 in amino acids: CASSLGGDQPQHF. The DNA for the CDR3 is TGTGCCAGCAGCTTAGGGGGGGATCAGCCCCAGCATTTT.

This clonotype has only a few counts. The chain couples TRBV20-1 to TRBJ2-2; weak D call: TRBD1 (6 bases). The V end lost 2 bases, the J end lost 6 bases, and 16 bases lay between the germline ends. This CDR3 has 15 amino acids. Germline V lookup: CDR1 DFQATT, CDR2 SNEGSKA (reference sequence). CDR3 amino acids: CSARPLKQGPGELFF. CDR3 in DNA: TGCAGTGCTAGACCACTGAAACAGGGCCCCGGGGAGCTGTTTTTT.

The CDR3, as DNA: TGCAGTGCTAGATTTCCTCGGGGGACGCACACAGATACGCAGTATTTT. This translates into CSARFPRGTHTDTQYF. The chain carries TRBV20-1 and TRBJ2-3; TRBD2 is a possible D gene (6 bases). This CDR3 contains 16 residues. V was cut by 2 bases and J by 2 bases, with 17 bases left in between. Germline V gene lookup returns CDR1 DFQATT and CDR2 SNEGSKA (reference sequence).

This chain uses TRBV20-1 with TRBJ2-2; D gene uncertain. This CDR3 region has 15 residues. CDR1 is DFQATT, CDR2 SNEGSKA, per germline (reference sequence). This CDR3 reads CSAHPANPNTGELFF. The CDR3 coding sequence is TGCAGCGCCCACCCGGCCAATCCGAACACCGGGGAGCTGTTTTTT.

This chain joins TRBV5-1 and TRBJ1-5; perhaps TRBD1 as D (5 bases). Germline V CDR1 and CDR2: SGHRS, YFSETQ. There are 16 residues in the CDR3. The V end was cut by 0 bases, the J end by 2 bases, with 12 bases between. This CDR3 reads CASSLEGRGGNQPQHF. DNA of the CDR3: TGCGCCAGCAGCTTGGAGGGAAGGGGTGGCAATCAGCCCCAGCATTTT.

This clonotype was counted between two and nine times. V gene TRBV6-1 combines with J gene TRBJ1-6; D is ambiguous. This CDR3 has 13 residues. Trimming pared 3 bases from V and 7 bases from J, leaving 7 bases between. Germline V CDR1 and CDR2: MNHNS, SASEGT. CDR3 nucleotide sequence: TGTGCCAGCAGTGAGAGGGAGAATTCACCCCTCCACTTT. It yields the protein CASSERENSPLHF.

This chain connects TRBV28 to TRBJ2-1, with TRBD1 as a possible D gene (5 bases). Trimming removed 6 bases from V and 9 bases from J, with 18 bases in between. The CDR3 has 14 amino acids. The V gene's germline CDR1 is MDHEN and CDR2 SYDVKM. The CDR3 here is CASSRQLRGREQFF. CDR3 coding DNA: TGTGCCAGCAGCAGACAGCTCCGAGGACGTGAGCAGTTCTTC. The entire variable domain, with the rest obtained from reference TRBV28 and TRBJ2-1, is as follows: DVKVTQSSRYLVKRTGEKVFLECVQDMDHENMFWYRQDPGLGLRLIYFSYDVKMKEKGDIPEGYSVSREKKERFSLILESASTNQTSMYLCASSRQLRGREQFFGPGTRLTVL.

V usage is TRBV4-1 and J usage is TRBJ1-3, with unresolved D. CDR3 length: 16 residues. Germline V gene lookup returns CDR1 MGHRA and CDR2 YSYEKL. With 1 base removed from V and 0 bases from J, the gap between germline ends came to 10 bases. This chain's CDR3 is CASSQGAGSSGNTIYF. The CDR3 DNA sequence: TGCGCCAGCAGCCAAGGGGCGGGTAGCTCTGGAAACACCATATATTTT.

The table lists this clonotype with a few counts. The rearrangement joins TRBV7-6 to TRBJ2-7, with 8 bases matching TRBD1. Trimming removed 4 bases from V and 7 bases from J; junction bases left unmatched: 6. Germline V gene lookup returns CDR1 SGHVS and CDR2 FNYEAQ. This CDR3 is 13 amino acids long. CDR3 protein: CASSSRQGWEQYF. Here the CDR3 DNA reads TGTGCCAGCAGCTCCCGACAGGGGTGGGAGCAGTACTTC.

V usage is TRBV19 and J usage is TRBJ1-1, with 7 bases matching TRBD1. The CDR3 spans 13 residues. V lost 8 bases and J lost 11; bases outside the gene matches: 14. Germline assignment: CDR1 LNHDA and CDR2 SQIVND (reference sequence). This chain's CDR3 is CASSRDGDSRAFF. CDR3 bases: TGTGCCAGTTCCCGAGATGGGGACAGCCGGGCTTTCTTT. Full variable domain (remainder filled in from reference TRBV19 and TRBJ1-1): DGGITQSPKYLFRKEGQNVTLSCEQNLNHDAMYWYRQDPGQGLRLIYYSQIVNDFQKGDIAEGYSVSREKKESFPLTVTSAQKNPTAFYLCASSRDGDSRAFFGQGTRLTVV.

This clonotype showed up just a few times. This chain connects TRBV5-6 to TRBJ1-2, with D possibly matching TRBD1 (5 bases). CDR3 length equals 14 residues. Germline CDR1 reads SGHDT; CDR2 reads YYEEEE. V gave up 3 bases and J gave up 1 base, with 10 bases separating them. The DNA of the CDR3 is TGTGCCAGCAGCTGGCCGACAGTTAACTATGGCTACACCTTC. Protein sequence: CASSWPTVNYGYTF.

This clonotype was observed a handful of times. The chain combines TRBV25-1 with TRBJ1-2, with TRBD1 matching over 7 bases. J lost 4 bases, V lost 8 bases, and 10 bases had no gene match. CDR3 length equals 14 residues. The germline gives CDR1 MGHDK, CDR2 SYGVNS. CDR3 in amino acids: CASGDNWTGYGYTF. Here the CDR3 DNA reads TGTGCCAGCGGAGACAATTGGACAGGCTATGGCTACACCTTC.